The 28 T cell receptor beta chains below all came from one sample that was sequenced in a study of blood T cell repertoires in COVID-19. This table comes from immunoSEQ multiplex PCR, and its TCRdb copy is limited to in-frame clones, with some not included. The table shows roughly 160,000 clones, with about 85% occurring only once. Specimen: peripheral blood. The receptors stem from a man in his fifties or sixties with acute or convalescent COVID-19.

This chain joins TRBV11-2 and TRBJ1-2, with D tentatively TRBD1 (5 bases). The ends were cut back, 5 bases at V and 5 bases at J, with 24 bases in the middle. CDR1 and CDR2 from the germline V gene are SGHAT and FQNNGV. The CDR3 length is 17 residues. CDR3 protein: CASSQMAPTVLLYGYTF. The DNA of the CDR3 is TGTGCCAGCAGCCAAATGGCCCCGACAGTTTTGCTATATGGCTACACCTTC.

This chain joins TRBV5-4 and TRBJ1-1, with 7 nucleotides matching TRBD1. The CDR3 consists of 14 residues. The germline V gene has CDR1 SGHNT and CDR2 YYREEE (reference sequence). V gave up 4 bases and J gave up 4 bases; unmatched junction bases: 7. The CDR3 reads CASSRTGDGTEAFF. The CDR3 coding sequence is TGTGCCAGCAGCAGAACAGGGGACGGCACTGAAGCTTTCTTT.

The rearrangement joins TRBV5-1 to TRBJ2-2, with D possibly being TRBD1 (6 bases). Trimming left V 0 bases short and J 4 bases short, with 10 bases between. The CDR3 spans 15 residues. Germline loops: CDR1 SGHRS, CDR2 YFSETQ. The CDR3 here is CASSLGGHGTGELFF. CDR3 nucleotides: TGCGCCAGCAGCTTGGGGGGACACGGCACCGGGGAGCTGTTTTTT.

The chain has TRBV6-5 and TRBJ1-1; 12 bases line up with TRBD1. CDR1 MNHEY and CDR2 SVGAGI come from the germline V gene. After removal of 6 bases from V and 5 bases from J, the junction contained 4 bases not matched to a gene. CDR3 length: 14 amino acids. CDR3 sequence (DNA): TGTGCCAGCAGCAAGGGACAGGGGGCTACTGAAGCTTTCTTT. Its protein product is CASSKGQGATEAFF.

The chain has TRBV27 and TRBJ2-1; TRBD1 matches at 7 bases. The CDR3 loop spans 16 amino acids. Germline V CDR1 and CDR2: MNHEY, SMNVEV (reference sequence). V lost 2 bases, J lost 3 bases, and 7 bases stayed unmatched. As DNA, the CDR3 is TGTGCCAGCAGTTTAGGGGACAGCAGACTCTACAATGAGCAGTTCTTC. Protein product: CASSLGDSRLYNEQFF.

The chain has TRBV7-3 and TRBJ1-1; the match to TRBD1 covers 9 bases. Germline assignment: CDR1 SGHTA and CDR2 FQGTGA. This CDR3 region has 14 residues. Unmatched junction bases numbered 2, after V lost 5 bases and J lost 1 base. CDR3 DNA sequence: TGTGCCAGCAGCCCGGGACAGGGGAACACTGAAGCTTTCTTT. Translating it yields CASSPGQGNTEAFF.

CDR3 in amino acids: CASSIATSGSSGANVLTF. The DNA of the CDR3 is TGTGCCAGCAGCATAGCGACTAGCGGGAGCTCTGGGGCCAACGTCCTGACTTTC. The chain recombines TRBV13 with TRBJ2-6, with 12 bases matching TRBD2. V was pared by 5 bases and J by 0 bases, with 5 bases of the junction left unmatched. This CDR3 has 18 residues. CDR1 and CDR2 from the germline V gene are PRHDT and FYEKMQ (reference sequence).

The rearrangement links TRBV5-6 to TRBJ2-4, with D perhaps matching TRBD1 (6 bases). The V gene lost 5 bases and the J gene lost 0 bases, with 21 bases spanning the gap. The CDR3 length is 18 residues. Per the germline V gene, CDR1 is SGHDT and CDR2 is YYEEEE. The CDR3 DNA follows: TGTGCCAGCAGGGAGACAGGCCGTCCCGCTCTAGCCAAAAACATTCAGTACTTC. Protein product: CASRETGRPALAKNIQYF.

The chain is built from TRBV18 and TRBJ1-2, with 9 bases that match TRBD1. CDR1 is KGHSH and CDR2 is LQKENI in the germline V gene. Trimming removed 3 bases from V and 5 bases from J; junction bases left unmatched: 7. This CDR3 is built from 15 residues. The CDR3: CASSPGDRGGYGYTF. For the CDR3, the DNA is TGTGCCAGCTCACCGGGAGACAGGGGGGGTTATGGCTACACCTTC. The full variable domain, with the rest looked up from reference TRBV18 and TRBJ1-2, is NAGVMQNPRHLVRRRGQEARLRCSPMKGHSHVYWYRQLPEEGLKFMVYLQKENIIDESGMPKERFSAEFPKEGPSILRIQQVVRGDSAAYFCASSPGDRGGYGYTFGSGTRLTVV.

The rearrangement links TRBV30 to TRBJ2-5; TRBD1 might be the D (5 bases). Trimming removed 2 bases at V and 2 bases at J, with 12 bases between. CDR3 length: 14 amino acids. Per germline, CDR1 GTSNPN and CDR2 SVGIG (reference sequence). The CDR3: CAWSKGWAQETQYF. The DNA for the CDR3 is TGTGCCTGGAGTAAGGGGTGGGCTCAAGAGACCCAGTACTTC.

The rearrangement uses TRBV11-3 and TRBJ1-1, with TRBD1 matching 10 bases. J was trimmed by 7 bases and V by 5 bases; bases with no gene match: 7. From germline, CDR1 is SGHNT and CDR2 YENEEA. CDR3 length: 14 residues. CDR3 protein: CASSRRDRGFEAFF. CDR3 in DNA: TGTGCCAGCAGCCGCCGGGACAGGGGATTTGAAGCTTTCTTT. Variable domain in full (rest from reference TRBV11-3 and TRBJ1-1): EAGVVQSPRYKIIEKKQPVAFWCNPISGHNTLYWYLQNLGQGPELLIRYENEEAVDDSQLPKDRFSAERLKGVDSTLKIQPAELGDSAVYLCASSRRDRGFEAFFGQGTRLTVV.

This chain joins TRBV10-3 and TRBJ2-3; 11 bases map to TRBD2. Germline loops: CDR1 ENHRY, CDR2 SYGVKD. V gave up 6 bases and J gave up 1 base; unmatched junction bases: 12. The CDR3 length is 18 residues. This chain's CDR3 is CAIRKGTSGLLGTDTQYF. In DNA, the CDR3 is TGTGCCATCAGGAAAGGGACTAGCGGACTTCTGGGCACAGATACGCAGTATTTT.

The rearrangement uses TRBV7-2 and TRBJ1-5; TRBD1 matches 7 bases. The V segment lost 4 bases and the J segment 3 bases; nucleotides outside the gene matches: 6. The germline gives CDR1 SGHTA, CDR2 FQGNSA. This CDR3 contains 15 residues. The CDR3 is CASSSRTGFNQPQHF. Here the CDR3 DNA reads TGTGCCAGCAGCTCCCGGACAGGTTTCAATCAGCCCCAGCATTTT.

This clone occurred a few times. The chain carries TRBV5-1 and TRBJ1-6; maybe TRBD1 (6 bases). This CDR3 spans 14 amino acids. Trimming took 6 bases from V and 6 from J, leaving 13 bases between them. The germline CDR1 and CDR2 sequences are SGHRS and YFSETQ. The CDR3 region is CASKRSGVNSPLHF. The DNA for the CDR3 is TGCGCCAGCAAGAGGTCAGGGGTTAATTCACCCCTCCACTTT.

The V and J genes are TRBV5-1 and TRBJ1-1; 11 bases line up with TRBD1. Germline lookup yields CDR1 SGHRS and CDR2 YFSETQ. This CDR3 is built from 14 residues. Losses at the gene ends were 6 bases for V and 11 bases for J; bases not matched to a gene: 12. The CDR3 region is CASTPGGQGADAFF. The CDR3 DNA reads as TGCGCCAGCACCCCCGGCGGACAGGGGGCGGACGCTTTCTTT.

The V and J genes are TRBV2 and TRBJ1-5; TRBD1 might be the D (6 bases). Trimming cost V 6 bases and J 0 bases, with 12 bases left between them. The germline CDR1 and CDR2 sequences are SNHLY and FYNNEI. There are 15 residues in the CDR3. This chain's CDR3 is CASRLQGISNQPQHF. In DNA form, the CDR3 reads TGTGCCAGCAGATTACAGGGAATTAGCAATCAGCCCCAGCATTTT. The variable domain in full, with the rest retrieved from reference TRBV2 and TRBJ1-5, is EPEVTQTPSHQVTQMGQEVILRCVPISNHLYFYWYRQILGQKVEFLVSFYNNEISEKSEIFDDQFSVERPDGSNFTLKIRSTKLEDSAMYFCASRLQGISNQPQHFGDGTRLSIL.

In DNA form, the CDR3 reads TGTGCCAGCAGCGTAGAGAGGGTCGGGGAGCTGTTTTTT. Its translation: CASSVERVGELFF. This chain connects TRBV9 to TRBJ2-2; the D gene is possibly TRBD2 (5 bases). Germline loops: CDR1 SGDLS, CDR2 YYNGEE. V was cut by 0 bases and J by 7 bases, with 7 bases left in between. The CDR3 length is 13 residues.

J is TRBJ1-5 and V is TRBV19, with 11 bases fitting TRBD1. J lost 3 bases, V lost 9 bases, and 4 bases had no gene match. This CDR3 has 14 residues. CDR1 is LNHDA, CDR2 SQIVND, per germline (reference sequence). The DNA of the CDR3 is TGTGCCAGCCGGGACAGGGGGGACAATCAGCCCCAGCATTTT. Translated, it gives CASRDRGDNQPQHF.

The chain joins TRBV5-4 to TRBJ2-7, with D unresolved. This CDR3 spans 13 amino acids. Germline CDR1 SGHNT, CDR2 YYREEE (reference sequence). Trimming pared 4 bases from V and 7 bases from J, leaving 15 bases between. The CDR3 coding sequence is TGTGCCAGCAGCCGTCCTAACTCGTTAGAGCAGTACGTC. Its protein is CASSRPNSLEQYV.

The J gene is TRBJ2-5, the V gene TRBV30; a possible D gene is TRBD1 (6 bases). V was pared by 2 bases and J by 0 bases, with 13 bases between. The CDR3 is made up of 15 amino acids. Germline-derived CDR1 and CDR2 are GTSNPN and SVGIG (reference sequence). DNA of the CDR3: TGTGCCTGGAGTAAAAAGAGGGGGTACCAAGAGACCCAGTACTTC. Translated, it gives CAWSKKRGYQETQYF.

The V gene is TRBV10-1, the J gene TRBJ2-3; no definite D call. Deletions cut 0 bases from V and 0 bases from J, with 7 bases between. The CDR3 is 15 amino acids. Looked up from germline, CDR1 is WNHNN and CDR2 is SYGVQD (reference sequence). The CDR3 sequence: CASSESLQSTDTQYF. The CDR3 DNA reads TGCGCCAGCAGTGAGTCGCTACAGAGCACAGATACGCAGTATTTT.

V is TRBV7-2 and J is TRBJ2-1; D is perhaps TRBD2 (6 bases). Germline CDR1 reads SGHTA; CDR2 reads FQGNSA. The CDR3 totals 17 residues. Deletions cut 1 base from V and 2 bases from J, with 15 bases between. CDR3 nucleotides: TGTGCCAGCAGCTTAGTGGGCCTAGCGTTAACCTACAATGAGCAGTTCTTC. Amino acid sequence: CASSLVGLALTYNEQFF.

This clone was observed a single time. V is TRBV21-1 and J is TRBJ2-7; TRBD2, the table's D call, lacks a check against the DNA. TRBV21-1 is described as a pseudogene. The CDR3 length is 13 residues. CDR3 region: CASSKVTTASQYV. The CDR3 DNA follows: TGTGCCAGCAGCAAAGTGACTACGGCCTCGCAGTACGTC.

The V gene is TRBV4-3, the J gene TRBJ1-5, with D tentatively TRBD1 (5 bases). Germline V gives CDR1 LGHNA, CDR2 YSLEER. The CDR3 runs 15 residues. V was cut by 0 bases and J by 7 bases, with 13 bases left in between. This CDR3 is CASSQDIGQIQPQHF. The CDR3 region has the DNA TGCGCCAGCAGCCAAGATATTGGACAAATCCAGCCCCAGCATTTT.

V is TRBV18 and J is TRBJ2-5; possible D gene TRBD1, 5 bases. Trimming took off 5 bases at V and 3 bases at J, with 13 bases between the two ends. The CDR3 runs 14 residues. Per the germline V gene, CDR1 is KGHSH and CDR2 is LQKENI. The CDR3 spells CASSFDSPKETQYF. The CDR3 DNA is TGTGCCAGCTCATTCGACAGTCCCAAAGAGACCCAGTACTTC. The whole variable domain, filled in from reference TRBV18 and TRBJ2-5, reads NAGVMQNPRHLVRRRGQEARLRCSPMKGHSHVYWYRQLPEEGLKFMVYLQKENIIDESGMPKERFSAEFPKEGPSILRIQQVVRGDSAAYFCASSFDSPKETQYFGPGTRLLVL.

CDR3 loop: CASSADRGRDEQFF. CDR3 DNA: TGTGCCAGTAGTGCGGACAGGGGAAGGGATGAGCAGTTCTTC. This chain connects TRBV19 to TRBJ2-1; 9 bases are shared with TRBD1. The V gene's germline CDR1 is LNHDA and CDR2 SQIVND (reference sequence). The trim removed 5 bases at V and 8 bases at J, leaving 7 bases unmatched. This CDR3 comprises 14 residues.

This clone is a singleton in its sample. As DNA, the CDR3 is TGTGCCAGCAGCTGGTCTGGCGGGAGCTACGAGCAGTACTTC. This sequence encodes CASSWSGGSYEQYF. The rearrangement uses TRBV7-2 and TRBJ2-7, with 7 nucleotides matching TRBD2. Germline V gene sequence: CDR1 SGHTA, CDR2 FQGNSA. The CDR3 has 14 amino acids. After removal of 4 bases from V and 3 bases from J, the junction contained 6 bases not matched to a gene. The full variable domain, completed using reference TRBV7-2 and TRBJ2-7, is GAGVSQSPSNKVTEKGKDVELRCDPISGHTALYWYRQSLGQGLEFLIYFQGNSAPDKSGLPSDRFSAERTGGSVSTLTIQRTQQEDSAVYLCASSWSGGSYEQYFGPGTRLTVT.

The chain joins TRBV7-9 to TRBJ1-4, with D tentatively TRBD1 (5 bases). V was cut by 3 bases and J by 7 bases, with 9 bases left in between. Germline V lookup: CDR1 SEHNR, CDR2 FQNEAQ (reference sequence). The CDR3 is made up of 13 amino acids. CDR3 residues: CASSFAGREKLFF. The CDR3 nucleotides read TGTGCCAGCAGCTTCGCAGGGCGTGAAAAACTGTTTTTT.